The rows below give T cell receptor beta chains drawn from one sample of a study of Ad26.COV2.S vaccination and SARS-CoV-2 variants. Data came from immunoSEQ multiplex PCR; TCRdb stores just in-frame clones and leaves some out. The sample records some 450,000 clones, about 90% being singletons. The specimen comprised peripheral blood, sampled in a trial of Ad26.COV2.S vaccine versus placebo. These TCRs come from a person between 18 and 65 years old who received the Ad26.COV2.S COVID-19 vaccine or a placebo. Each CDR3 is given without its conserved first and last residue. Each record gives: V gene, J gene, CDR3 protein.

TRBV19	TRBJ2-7	ASSIEASGSHEQY
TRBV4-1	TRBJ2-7	ASSQFRTISSYEQY
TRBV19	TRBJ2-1	ASSIDEGFYNEQF
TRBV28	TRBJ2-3	ASSFPGTSTDTQY
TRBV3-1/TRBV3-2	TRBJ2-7	ASSRRHALYEQY
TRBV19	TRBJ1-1	ASSPLPGTGGGTEAF
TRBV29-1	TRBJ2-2	SVDIGLATGELF
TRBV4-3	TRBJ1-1	ASSQVPGGTEAF
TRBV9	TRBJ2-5	ASSVAGTQETQY
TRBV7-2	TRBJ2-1	ASSLSRDSYNEQF
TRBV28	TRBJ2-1	ASRRRAPYNEQF
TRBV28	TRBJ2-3	ASSLSLAGGWADTQY
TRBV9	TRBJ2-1	ASSVVSAGGQSKQF
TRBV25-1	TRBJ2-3	ASSRGGSTDTQY
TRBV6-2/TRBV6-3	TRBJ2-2	ASSYFRATQLF
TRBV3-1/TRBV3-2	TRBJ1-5	ASSQAGVAQH
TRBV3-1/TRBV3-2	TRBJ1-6	ASSPTGQEVEDNSPLH
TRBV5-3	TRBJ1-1	ARSLVQSPRDTEAF
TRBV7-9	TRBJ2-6	ASTPRPGANVLT
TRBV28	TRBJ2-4	ASRLGLAGVRAKNIQY
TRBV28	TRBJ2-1	ASTLGTSGHNEQF
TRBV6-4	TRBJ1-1	ASSRQMNTEAF
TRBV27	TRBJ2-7	ASSLSPAGRYEQY
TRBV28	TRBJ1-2	ASQGVGYT
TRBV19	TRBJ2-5	ASTASGSTETQY
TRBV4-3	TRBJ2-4	ASSHDRSGLAKNIQY
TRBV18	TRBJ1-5	ASSGTGDQPQH
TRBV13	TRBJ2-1	ASSSRDRENEQF
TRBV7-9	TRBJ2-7	ASSLAEAGGGRYEQY
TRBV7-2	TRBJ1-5	ASSLRGGEQPQH
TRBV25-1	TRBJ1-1	ASSESWGQTEAF
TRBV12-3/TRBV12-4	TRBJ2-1	ASSSNVGHEQF
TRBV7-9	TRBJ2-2	ASRPTSGRVRNTGELF
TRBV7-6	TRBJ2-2	ASSLATITGELF
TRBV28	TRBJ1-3	ASSRMVSGNTIY
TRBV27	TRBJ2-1	ASRGAGRKF
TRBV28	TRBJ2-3	ASRQGFDSTDTQY
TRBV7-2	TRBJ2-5	ASSFRMGETQY
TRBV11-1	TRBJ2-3	ASSDPGEGTDTQY